This T cell receptor beta chain was recovered during a study of blood T cell repertoires in COVID-19. Data came from immunoSEQ multiplex PCR; TCRdb stores just in-frame clones and leaves some out. The sample lists 140,000 or so clones, approximately 86% occurring once. Trimming took 0 bases from V and 4 from J; bases not matched to a gene: 1. This CDR3 has 15 amino acids. Per germline, CDR1 MRHNA and CDR2 SNTAGT. This clone is judged medium-sized. The gene calls are TRBV6-4 and TRBJ2-1, with TRBD2 matching over 9 bases. The sample taken for sequencing was peripheral blood. The clonotype originates from a human donor in a cohort sampled during active COVID-19. CDR3 bases: TGTGCCAGCAGTGACTCTAGCGGGAGTTACAATGAGCAGTTCTTC. Translated, it gives CASSDSSGSYNEQFF.